This TCR beta chain is drawn from a study of blood T cells in healthy people across ages. Points from the study as a whole: Estimates drawn from one million T cells were deemed to understate diversity.

In the case of this clonotype: The antigen remains undetermined.

Every sample gave at least 5.5 micrograms of total RNA when it was extracted. Germline CDR1 reads SGHTA; CDR2 reads FQGNSA. The ends lost 2 bases at V and 6 bases at J; junction bases unmatched: 8. This CDR3 is built from 15 residues. Alongside a J-beta primer mix, a sample-barcoded 5' primer served in a second PCR lasting roughly 7 to 12 cycles. Each TCR beta cDNA got a 12-nucleotide random molecular identifier. TCRdb processed the 5' RACE reads anew with MiXCR; each CDR3 protein has one entry. The table lists fewer than 2,000,000 distinct CDR3 sequences, roughly two fifths of them singletons, with 23% in the top ten.

The origin of this receptor is a human donor in good health. Sequencing input: blood. The V and J genes are TRBV7-2 and TRBJ1-2, with 8 bases aligning to TRBD1. CDR3 in amino acids: CASSLQGARWDGYTF. CDR3 DNA: TGTGCCAGCAGCTTACAGGGGGCGCGGTGGGATGGCTACACCTTC. Complete variable domain (other parts from reference TRBV7-2 and TRBJ1-2): GAGVSQSPSNKVTEKGKDVELRCDPISGHTALYWYRQSLGQGLEFLIYFQGNSAPDKSGLPSDRFSAERTGGSVSTLTIQRTQQEDSAVYLCASSLQGARWDGYTFGSGTRLTVV.